Following are 7 T cell receptor beta chains from one sample sequenced in a study of T cell repertoires in cytomegalovirus infection. TCRdb used MiXCR to reprocess the reads, holding one entry per CDR3 protein. This sample has some 700,000 distinct CDR3 sequences, with 35% to 40% found just once. Sequences were obtained from PBMCs. Receptors were obtained from a human donor in good health (CMV status not recorded). Some clones in this sample may be carry-over from other donors' samples.

This clonotype was observed at least ten times. The chain couples TRBV20-1 to TRBJ1-1; D gene ambiguous. CDR1 and CDR2 (germline): DFQATT, SNEGSKA (reference sequence). Trimming took off 7 bases at V and 1 base at J, with 10 bases between the two ends. The CDR3 extends over 12 amino acids. The chain's CDR3 is CSVPITNTEAFF. CDR3 nucleotide sequence: TGCAGTGTCCCGATCACGAACACTGAAGCTTTCTTT.

In its sample, this clonotype was seen many times. The V call is TRBV7-2, the J call TRBJ2-5; 10 bases align to TRBD2. The V and J ends lost 5 bases and 4 bases, in that order; junction bases with no gene match: 10. The CDR3 length is 16 residues. Germline CDR1 SGHTA, CDR2 FQGNSA. CDR3: CASSSGRAGLAETQYF. Written as DNA, the CDR3 is TGTGCCAGCAGCAGCGGGAGGGCAGGTCTCGCAGAGACCCAGTACTTC. The whole variable domain, filled in from reference TRBV7-2 and TRBJ2-5, reads GAGVSQSPSNKVTEKGKDVELRCDPISGHTALYWYRQSLGQGLEFLIYFQGNSAPDKSGLPSDRFSAERTGGSVSTLTIQRTQQEDSAVYLCASSSGRAGLAETQYFGPGTRLLVL.

In its sample, this clonotype was seen a few times. A junction end diverges from the germline sequence, so it may reflect a read error. This chain joins TRBV5-3 and TRBJ2-1; D may be TRBD2 (5 bases). TRBV5-3 is flagged as an ORF with uncertain function. The CDR3 is 14 residues long. CDR3 amino acids: CASSFFSREHEQFF. The CDR3 DNA follows: TGTGCCAGCAGCTTTTTTTCGAGGGAACATGAGCAGTTCTTC.

This clonotype has ten or more counts. V usage is TRBV7-2 and J usage is TRBJ1-4; 8 positions match TRBD1. Trimming removed 4 bases from V and 3 bases from J; junction bases left unmatched: 4. The CDR3 is 15 amino acids. Per germline, CDR1 SGHTA and CDR2 FQGNSA. The CDR3: CASSSGTGPNEKLFF. In nucleotides, the CDR3 is TGTGCCAGCAGCTCAGGGACAGGACCTAATGAAAAACTGTTTTTT.

The DNA of the CDR3 is TGTGCCAGCAGCCTAATAACGTTGGGCACAGATACGCAGTATTTT. Translating gives CASSLITLGTDTQYF. V is TRBV5-4 and J is TRBJ2-3; D gene ambiguous. The CDR3 loop spans 15 amino acids. V shed 4 bases and J shed 1 base, with 13 bases lying between them. In germline, CDR1 is SGHNT, CDR2 YYREEE (reference sequence).

This clonotype was seen repeatedly, ten times or more. This chain links TRBV7-2 with TRBJ2-7; 12 nucleotides agree with TRBD2. This CDR3 spans 15 amino acids. V was pared by 4 bases and J by 3 bases, with 4 bases of the junction left unmatched. CDR1 and CDR2 from the germline V gene are SGHTA and FQGNSA. CDR3 in DNA: TGTGCCAGCAGCTACGGGACTAGCGGGTACTACGAGCAGTACTTC. Residues: CASSYGTSGYYEQYF. Filled out from reference TRBV7-2 and TRBJ2-7, the complete variable domain reads GAGVSQSPSNKVTEKGKDVELRCDPISGHTALYWYRQSLGQGLEFLIYFQGNSAPDKSGLPSDRFSAERTGGSVSTLTIQRTQQEDSAVYLCASSYGTSGYYEQYFGPGTRLTVT.

This clonotype appeared many times. This chain links TRBV27 with TRBJ1-5, with D unresolved. Per the germline V gene, CDR1 is MNHEY and CDR2 is SMNVEV (reference sequence). V shed 5 bases and J shed 3 bases, with 8 bases lying between them. The CDR3 sequence is 13 residues long. In DNA form, the CDR3 reads TGTGCCAGCAGTCCGCAAGTCAATCAGCCCCAGCATTTT. As protein: CASSPQVNQPQHF.